Listed below are T cell receptor beta chains from one sample, sequenced in a study of T cell clones after liver transplantation. Sequencing used immunoSEQ multiplex PCR; TCRdb keeps in-frame clones, though not all of them. Of 7,500 to 10,000 clones detected, over 60% appear once; the ten largest clones hold roughly 23%. The sequences come from CD8+ T cells from blood, collected at the approximately 16-month timepoint. These receptors were collected from a human patient who received a liver transplant. Some T cells here may be from the graft donor. CDR3s include the opening cysteine and the closing phenylalanine or tryptophan. Each record gives: J gene, V gene, D gene, clone size, CDR3 protein, CDR3 DNA. A D gene is named only where the DNA matches it firmly. Clone size is stated in some rows and not others, as once, few, many or a class when expanded.

J gene: TRBJ2-5; V gene: TRBV19; D gene: TRBD1; clone size: NA; CDR3 protein: CASSIVGTAQETQYF; CDR3 DNA: TGTGCCAGTAGTATAGTTGGGACAGCCCAAGAGACCCAGTACTTC
J gene: TRBJ2-3; V gene: TRBV7-9; D gene: TRBD1; clone size: NA; CDR3 protein: CASSSERDRETQYF; CDR3 DNA: TGTGCCAGCAGCTCGGAACGTGACAGGGAAACGCAGTATTTT
J gene: TRBJ2-2; V gene: TRBV30; D gene: NA; clone size: NA; CDR3 protein: CAWIEDTGELFF; CDR3 DNA: TGTGCCTGGATTGAAGACACCGGGGAGCTGTTTTTT
J gene: TRBJ1-1; V gene: TRBV27; D gene: NA; clone size: NA; CDR3 protein: CASSLGTPFEAFF; CDR3 DNA: TGTGCCAGCAGTTTAGGAACGCCTTTTGAAGCTTTCTTT
J gene: TRBJ2-3; V gene: TRBV29-1; D gene: NA; clone size: NA; CDR3 protein: CSVVDSGRDTQYF; CDR3 DNA: TGCAGCGTTGTCGACTCAGGGAGAGATACGCAGTATTTT
J gene: TRBJ2-1; V gene: TRBV4-3; D gene: TRBD2; clone size: NA; CDR3 protein: CASSQDPGGPRAYNEQFF; CDR3 DNA: TGCGCCAGCAGCCAAGATCCGGGAGGGCCTCGGGCCTACAATGAGCAGTTCTTC
J gene: TRBJ1-2; V gene: TRBV5-1; D gene: TRBD1; clone size: NA; CDR3 protein: CASSLEGQGAIGYTF; CDR3 DNA: TGCGCCAGCAGCTTGGAAGGACAGGGGGCAATTGGCTACACCTTC
J gene: TRBJ1-1; V gene: TRBV29-1; D gene: NA; clone size: once; CDR3 protein: CSVEVSGKEAFF; CDR3 DNA: TGCAGCGTTGAAGTTAGTGGGAAGGAAGCTTTCTTT
J gene: TRBJ1-2; V gene: TRBV27; D gene: TRBD1; clone size: NA; CDR3 protein: CASSSTGQNIYGYTF; CDR3 DNA: TGTGCCAGCAGTTCCACGGGACAGAACATCTATGGCTACACCTTC
J gene: TRBJ1-1; V gene: TRBV13; D gene: NA; clone size: NA; CDR3 protein: CASSHRGTDTEAFF; CDR3 DNA: TGTGCCAGCAGCCATAGGGGTACGGACACTGAAGCTTTCTTT
J gene: TRBJ2-1; V gene: TRBV6-1; D gene: TRBD2; clone size: NA; CDR3 protein: CASSVTSELYNEQFF; CDR3 DNA: TGTGCCAGCAGTGTTACTAGCGAGCTCTACAATGAGCAGTTCTTC
J gene: TRBJ2-3; V gene: TRBV7-2; D gene: NA; clone size: few; CDR3 protein: CASSLGPTTDTQYF; CDR3 DNA: TGTGCCAGCAGCTTAGGGCCAACTACAGATACGCAGTATTTT
J gene: TRBJ2-1; V gene: TRBV13; D gene: TRBD2; clone size: once; CDR3 protein: CASSLRPSGGTYNEQFF; CDR3 DNA: TGTGCCAGCAGCTTACGCCCTAGCGGGGGGACGTACAATGAGCAGTTCTTC
J gene: TRBJ1-6; V gene: TRBV19; D gene: NA; clone size: NA; CDR3 protein: CASARGGSNSPLHF; CDR3 DNA: TGTGCCAGCGCAAGGGGGGGGTCGAATTCACCCCTCCACTTT
J gene: TRBJ2-1; V gene: TRBV10-1; D gene: NA; clone size: medium-sized; CDR3 protein: CASSEPDNEQFF; CDR3 DNA: TGCGCCAGCAGTGAACCCGACAATGAGCAGTTCTTC
J gene: TRBJ1-5; V gene: TRBV2; D gene: TRBD1; clone size: NA; CDR3 protein: CASSPTIDRARDQPQHF; CDR3 DNA: TGTGCCAGCAGTCCTACAATTGACAGGGCGAGGGATCAGCCCCAGCATTTT
J gene: TRBJ1-5; V gene: TRBV2; D gene: NA; clone size: NA; CDR3 protein: CASSDPGDPFRSNQPQHF; CDR3 DNA: TGTGCCAGCAGTGACCCGGGCGACCCCTTTCGATCTAATCAGCCCCAGCATTTT
J gene: TRBJ2-2; V gene: TRBV19; D gene: NA; clone size: NA; CDR3 protein: CASSIATAFTGELFF; CDR3 DNA: TGTGCCAGTAGTATAGCAACAGCCTTCACCGGGGAGCTGTTTTTT
J gene: TRBJ1-2; V gene: TRBV7-9; D gene: TRBD1; clone size: NA; CDR3 protein: CASSPTGGYGYTF; CDR3 DNA: TGTGCCAGCAGCCCGACAGGGGGCTATGGCTACACCTTC
J gene: TRBJ2-1; V gene: TRBV9; D gene: TRBD1; clone size: NA; CDR3 protein: CASNLGTGDYNEQFF; CDR3 DNA: TGTGCCAGCAACTTAGGGACAGGGGACTACAATGAGCAGTTCTTC
J gene: TRBJ2-5; V gene: TRBV7-9; D gene: NA; clone size: few; CDR3 protein: CASVGHGEETQYF; CDR3 DNA: TGTGCCAGCGTCGGCCACGGGGAAGAGACCCAGTACTTC
J gene: TRBJ2-7; V gene: TRBV7-9; D gene: NA; clone size: few; CDR3 protein: CASSYIGPRSSYEQYF; CDR3 DNA: TGTGCCAGCAGCTACATAGGTCCCCGAAGCTCCTACGAGCAGTACTTC
J gene: TRBJ2-3; V gene: TRBV7-9; D gene: TRBD2; clone size: NA; CDR3 protein: CASTHPGLVRGTDTQYF; CDR3 DNA: TGTGCCAGCACCCATCCCGGACTAGTTCGTGGCACAGATACGCAGTATTTT
J gene: TRBJ2-7; V gene: TRBV6-1; D gene: TRBD1; clone size: NA; CDR3 protein: CASSEVGQESYEQYF; CDR3 DNA: TGTGCCAGCAGTGAAGTAGGACAGGAGTCCTACGAGCAGTACTTC
J gene: TRBJ2-1; V gene: TRBV28; D gene: NA; clone size: NA; CDR3 protein: CASSLGEQFF; CDR3 DNA: TGTGCCAGCAGCCTAGGTGAGCAGTTCTTC
J gene: TRBJ2-7; V gene: TRBV6-5; D gene: TRBD1; clone size: few; CDR3 protein: CASRRQGRYEQYF; CDR3 DNA: TGTGCCAGCAGAAGACAGGGGCGCTACGAGCAGTACTTC
J gene: TRBJ1-5; V gene: TRBV5-6; D gene: TRBD1; clone size: NA; CDR3 protein: CASSDWTGRSTSNQPQHF; CDR3 DNA: TGTGCCAGCAGCGACTGGACAGGGAGATCGACCAGCAATCAGCCCCAGCATTTT
J gene: TRBJ2-7; V gene: TRBV5-1; D gene: NA; clone size: once; CDR3 protein: CASSLRGVWREQYF; CDR3 DNA: TGCGCCAGCAGCTTGAGGGGGGTGTGGAGGGAGCAGTACTTC
J gene: TRBJ2-3; V gene: TRBV21-1; D gene: NA; clone size: NA; CDR3 protein: CASNCRDRGTDTQYF; CDR3 DNA: TGTGCCAGCAACTGCCGGGACAGGGGGACAGATACGCAGTATTTT
J gene: TRBJ2-5; V gene: TRBV19; D gene: TRBD2; clone size: NA; CDR3 protein: CASSTLAGGPMSETQYF; CDR3 DNA: TGTGCCAGTAGTACTTTAGCGGGAGGCCCAATGAGCGAGACCCAGTACTTC
J gene: TRBJ2-5; V gene: TRBV27; D gene: NA; clone size: NA; CDR3 protein: CASKSSRGELETQYF; CDR3 DNA: TGTGCCAGCAAATCCAGCCGAGGGGAGCTAGAGACCCAGTACTTC
J gene: TRBJ2-4; V gene: TRBV15; D gene: NA; clone size: NA; CDR3 protein: CATSRVRGWRGNIQYF; CDR3 DNA: TGTGCCACCAGCAGAGTCCGCGGGTGGCGTGGAAACATTCAGTACTTC
J gene: TRBJ1-1; V gene: TRBV19; D gene: TRBD1; clone size: NA; CDR3 protein: CASSMGQSTEAFF; CDR3 DNA: TGTGCCAGTAGTATGGGACAGAGCACTGAAGCTTTCTTT
J gene: TRBJ2-3; V gene: TRBV27; D gene: TRBD2; clone size: NA; CDR3 protein: CASSFPSGSTDTQYF; CDR3 DNA: TGTGCCAGCAGTTTCCCTAGCGGGAGCACAGATACGCAGTATTTT
J gene: TRBJ1-5; V gene: TRBV19; D gene: NA; clone size: NA; CDR3 protein: CASNPVGPGANQPQHF; CDR3 DNA: TGTGCCAGTAACCCCGTCGGGCCAGGAGCCAATCAGCCCCAGCATTTT
J gene: TRBJ2-1; V gene: TRBV7-9; D gene: TRBD1; clone size: NA; CDR3 protein: CASSSGQDYNEQFF; CDR3 DNA: TGTGCCAGCAGCTCGGGACAGGACTACAATGAGCAGTTCTTC
J gene: TRBJ2-1; V gene: TRBV5-5; D gene: TRBD2; clone size: NA; CDR3 protein: CASSTSGGGNEQFF; CDR3 DNA: TGTGCCAGCAGCACTAGCGGGGGCGGCAATGAGCAGTTCTTC
J gene: TRBJ2-1; V gene: TRBV19; D gene: NA; clone size: NA; CDR3 protein: CASSPETPKDGDEQFF; CDR3 DNA: TGTGCCAGTAGTCCCGAGACCCCGAAGGACGGCGATGAGCAGTTCTTC
J gene: TRBJ2-1; V gene: TRBV7-9; D gene: NA; clone size: NA; CDR3 protein: CASSPSLTFAGYNEQFF; CDR3 DNA: TGTGCCAGCAGCCCGAGTCTTACTTTCGCGGGCTACAATGAGCAGTTCTTC
J gene: TRBJ2-3; V gene: TRBV6-6; D gene: NA; clone size: NA; CDR3 protein: CASNQGGTDTQYF; CDR3 DNA: TGTGCCAGCAATCAGGGTGGAACAGATACGCAGTATTTT
J gene: TRBJ2-5; V gene: TRBV27; D gene: TRBD1; clone size: NA; CDR3 protein: CASSSTWRGQAPRIGETQYF; CDR3 DNA: TGTGCCAGCAGTTCGACTTGGCGAGGACAGGCCCCTAGAATAGGAGAGACCCAGTACTTC
J gene: TRBJ1-3; V gene: TRBV14; D gene: NA; clone size: NA; CDR3 protein: CASSQTGNTIYF; CDR3 DNA: TGTGCCAGCAGCCAAACCGGAAACACCATATATTTT
J gene: TRBJ2-3; V gene: TRBV6-6; D gene: NA; clone size: once; CDR3 protein: CASSYLGQLTDTQYF; CDR3 DNA: TGTGCCAGCAGTTACCTCGGGCAGCTCACAGATACGCAGTATTTT